These T cell receptor beta chains were read from a single sample in a study of vaccination effects on CD4 cells after COVID-19. Clones were read by immunoSEQ multiplex PCR, and TCRdb kept only the in-frame ones, dropping some. This table holds some 50,000 clones, 74% found once. Antigens of these TCRs are unknown. Here the sequenced sample was CD4+ T cells from PBMCs cultured without peptide, taken before COVID-19 vaccination. The receptors were sampled from a human donor who had a prior SARS-CoV-2 infection. CDR3s include the opening cysteine and the closing phenylalanine or tryptophan.

j_call	v_call	cdr3_aa
TRBJ1-2	TRBV23-1	CASSQSWYGDYGYTF
TRBJ1-1	TRBV28	CASRKQGANTEAFF
TRBJ1-5	TRBV28	CASSFSTRGNQPQHF
TRBJ2-5	TRBV5-4	CASSLTSGGRGETQYF
TRBJ2-7	TRBV9	CASSPGTGRTYEQYF
TRBJ2-7	TRBV5-4	CASSLGTGESYEQYF
TRBJ2-7	TRBV6-2/TRBV6-3	CASSSGLAGERTYEQYF
TRBJ2-1	TRBV2	CASTTPDYSNEQFF
TRBJ1-2	TRBV12-3/TRBV12-4	CASSRQVTRGYTF
TRBJ2-1	TRBV19	CASTRRSGSSYNEQFF
TRBJ2-7	TRBV18	CASSQDSYEQYF
TRBJ2-1	TRBV7-2	CASSRWVAGVRYNEQFF
TRBJ2-7	TRBV7-6	CASSLEPFDRTEQYF
TRBJ2-2	TRBV5-1	CASSYLTANTGELFF
TRBJ1-1	TRBV7-3	CASSSGTREASEAFF
TRBJ2-7	TRBV11-3	CASSPLSQGGGYEQYF